This TCR beta chain was recorded in a study of T cell responses to AZD1222 COVID-19 vaccine. The V gene lost 2 bases and the J gene lost 6 bases, with 13 bases spanning the gap. This CDR3 comprises 14 residues. Germline V gene data show CDR1 as SGHTA and CDR2 as FQGNSA. Profiled with immunoSEQ multiplex PCR; TCRdb holds only in-frame clones, not every one. This sample carries some 150,000 clones, 88% of them seen once, and the ten largest clones take approximately 2.3%. This specimen was peripheral blood, taken on day 0 of AZD1222 vaccination. The sequence was obtained from an adult in good health. The chain is built from TRBV7-2 and TRBJ1-1; D is unclear. For the CDR3, the DNA is TGTGCCAGCAGCTTACGATGGGGAAGCGCTGAAGCTTTCTTT. Translating it yields CASSLRWGSAEAFF.